The 3 T cell receptor beta chains below come from one sample, sequenced in a study of T-cell reconstitution after alpha-beta-depleted transplantation in children. Unique molecular identifiers were built into the TCRbeta library. MiXCR, applied by TCRdb to the PCR reads, yields one record per CDR3 protein. The sample includes more than 200,000 distinct CDR3 sequences, about 25% of them seen just once. Material: PBMCs, obtained before TCRalphabeta/CD19-depleted stem cell transplant. The receptors were sampled from a girl aged 2 to 10 with Fanconi anemia, due to receive a stem cell transplant.

V gene TRBV20-1 combines with J gene TRBJ2-1; no reliable D call. This CDR3 region has 16 residues. V was pared by 2 bases and J by 3 bases, with 17 bases between. Germline lookup yields CDR1 DFQATT and CDR2 SNEGSKA (reference sequence). CDR3 DNA sequence: TGCAGTGCTAGACAGATAAGTGAGGTACGCTACAATGAGCAGTTCTTC. It is translated as CSARQISEVRYNEQFF.

This chain joins TRBV11-3 and TRBJ2-1; 7 bases align to TRBD1. Per germline, CDR1 SGHNT and CDR2 YENEEA. Trimming took 5 bases from V and 5 from J; bases not matched to a gene: 3. This CDR3 region has 13 residues. CDR3 in amino acids: CASSTGADNEQFF. CDR3 bases: TGTGCCAGCAGCACAGGGGCTGACAATGAGCAGTTCTTC. The variable domain in full, completed from reference TRBV11-3 and TRBJ2-1, reads EAGVVQSPRYKIIEKKQPVAFWCNPISGHNTLYWYLQNLGQGPELLIRYENEEAVDDSQLPKDRFSAERLKGVDSTLKIQPAELGDSAVYLCASSTGADNEQFFGPGTRLTVL.

This clonotype has more than one count but fewer than ten. The chain combines TRBV20-1 with TRBJ1-2; D is possibly TRBD1 (5 bases). CDR1 is DFQATT, CDR2 SNEGSKA, per germline (reference sequence). The CDR3 extends over 11 amino acids. V was cut by 6 bases and J by 4 bases, with 9 bases left in between. CDR3 in amino acids: CSAGDRYGYTF. In nucleotides, the CDR3 is TGCAGTGCCGGGGACCGCTATGGCTACACCTTC.